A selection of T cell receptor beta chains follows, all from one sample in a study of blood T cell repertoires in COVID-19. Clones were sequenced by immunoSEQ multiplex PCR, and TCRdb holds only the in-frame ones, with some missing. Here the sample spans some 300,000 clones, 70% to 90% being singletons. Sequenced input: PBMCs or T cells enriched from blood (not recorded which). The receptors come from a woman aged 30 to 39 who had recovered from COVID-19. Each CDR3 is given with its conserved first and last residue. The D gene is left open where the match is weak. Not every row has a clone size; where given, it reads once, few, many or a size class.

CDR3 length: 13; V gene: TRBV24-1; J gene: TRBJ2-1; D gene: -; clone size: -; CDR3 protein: CATSDLQDNEQFF; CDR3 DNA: TGTGCCACCAGTGATTTGCAGGACAATGAGCAGTTCTTC
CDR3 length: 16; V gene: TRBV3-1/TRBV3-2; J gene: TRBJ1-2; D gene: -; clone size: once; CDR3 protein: CASSPPGRSLEGGYTF; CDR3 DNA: TGTGCCAGCAGTCCCCCCGGGCGGTCCCTCGAGGGTGGCTACACCTTC
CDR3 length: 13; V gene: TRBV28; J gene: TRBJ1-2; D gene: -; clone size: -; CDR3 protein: CASRGTVPGGYTF; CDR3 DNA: TGTGCCAGCCGAGGTACAGTGCCGGGAGGCTACACCTTC
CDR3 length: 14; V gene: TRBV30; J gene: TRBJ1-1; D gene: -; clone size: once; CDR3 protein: CAWSVIGGAAEAFF; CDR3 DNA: TGTGCCTGGAGTGTTATAGGGGGGGCCGCTGAAGCTTTCTTT
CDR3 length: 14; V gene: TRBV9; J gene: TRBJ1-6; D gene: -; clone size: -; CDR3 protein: CASSVKGGNSPLHF; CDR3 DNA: TGTGCCAGCAGCGTAAAGGGAGGGAATTCACCCCTCCACTTT
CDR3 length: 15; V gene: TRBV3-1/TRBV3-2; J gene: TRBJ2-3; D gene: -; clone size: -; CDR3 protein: CASSHRVVPTDTQYF; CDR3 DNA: TGTGCCAGCAGCCATCGCGTGGTCCCCACAGATACGCAGTATTTT
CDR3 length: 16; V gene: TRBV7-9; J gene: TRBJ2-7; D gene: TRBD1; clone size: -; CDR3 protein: CASSSLVSGGKVEQYF; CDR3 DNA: TGTGCCAGCAGCTCTTTAGTGTCAGGGGGAAAGGTCGAGCAGTACTTC
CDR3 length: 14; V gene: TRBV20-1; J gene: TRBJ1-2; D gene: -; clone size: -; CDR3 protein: CSASSQGTNYGYTF; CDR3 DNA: TGCAGTGCTAGTTCGCAGGGCACTAACTATGGCTACACCTTC
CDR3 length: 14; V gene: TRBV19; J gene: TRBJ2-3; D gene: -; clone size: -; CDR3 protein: CASSPSTSTDTQYF; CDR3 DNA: TGTGCCAGTAGCCCGTCGACTAGCACAGATACGCAGTATTTT
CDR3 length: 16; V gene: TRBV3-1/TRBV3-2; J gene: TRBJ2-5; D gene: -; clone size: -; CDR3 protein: CASSTRFLAEQETQYF; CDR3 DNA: TGTGCCAGCAGTACCCGTTTTTTAGCGGAGCAAGAGACCCAGTACTTC
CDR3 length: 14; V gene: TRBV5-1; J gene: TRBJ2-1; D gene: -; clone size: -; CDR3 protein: CASSLSRGYNEQFF; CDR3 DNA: TGCGCCAGCAGCTTGTCCAGGGGCTACAATGAGCAGTTCTTC
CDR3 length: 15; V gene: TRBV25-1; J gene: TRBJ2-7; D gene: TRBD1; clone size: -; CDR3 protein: CASSDSGTVTYEQYF; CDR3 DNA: TGTGCCAGCAGTGACTCGGGGACAGTAACCTACGAGCAGTACTTC
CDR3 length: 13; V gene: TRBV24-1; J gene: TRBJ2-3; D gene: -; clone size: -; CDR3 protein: CATSDGSTDTQYF; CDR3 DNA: TGTGCCACCAGTGATGGTAGTACCGATACGCAGTATTTT
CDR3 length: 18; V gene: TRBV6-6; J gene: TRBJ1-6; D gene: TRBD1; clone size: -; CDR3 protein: CASSQRRSSGGSNSPLHF; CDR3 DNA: TGTGCCAGCAGTCAAAGACGTTCCTCAGGGGGCTCAAATTCACCCCTCCACTTT
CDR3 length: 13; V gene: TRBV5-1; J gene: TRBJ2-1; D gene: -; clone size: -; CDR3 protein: CASSLGTYNEQFF; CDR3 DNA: TGCGCCAGCAGCTTGGGAACTTACAATGAGCAGTTCTTC
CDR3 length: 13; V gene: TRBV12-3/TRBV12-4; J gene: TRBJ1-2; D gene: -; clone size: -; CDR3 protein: CASSPARLYGYTF; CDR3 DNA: TGTGCCAGCAGTCCAGCCAGGTTATATGGCTACACCTTC
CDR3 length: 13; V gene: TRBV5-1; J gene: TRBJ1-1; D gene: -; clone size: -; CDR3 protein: CASSTTGNTEAFF; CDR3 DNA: TGCGCCAGCAGCACAACAGGGAACACTGAAGCTTTCTTT
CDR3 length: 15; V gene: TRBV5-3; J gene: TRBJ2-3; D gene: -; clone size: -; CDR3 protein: CARSLGYRATDTQYF; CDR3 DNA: TGTGCCAGAAGCTTGGGCTATCGTGCCACAGATACGCAGTATTTT
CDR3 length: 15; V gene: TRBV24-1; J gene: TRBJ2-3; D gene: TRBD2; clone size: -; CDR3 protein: CATSDLLAGTDTQYF; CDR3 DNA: TGTGCCACCAGTGATCTACTAGCGGGCACAGATACGCAGTATTTT
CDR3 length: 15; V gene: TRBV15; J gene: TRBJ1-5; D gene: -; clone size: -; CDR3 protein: CATSRDREDNQPQHF; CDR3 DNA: TGTGCCACCAGCAGAGATCGGGAAGACAATCAGCCCCAGCATTTT
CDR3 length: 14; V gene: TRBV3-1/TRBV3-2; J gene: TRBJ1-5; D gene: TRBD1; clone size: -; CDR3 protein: CASSHRGRNQPQHF; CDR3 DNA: TGTGCCAGCAGCCACAGGGGGCGCAATCAGCCCCAGCATTTT
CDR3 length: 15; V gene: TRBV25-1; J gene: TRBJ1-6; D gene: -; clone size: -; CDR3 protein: CASSESKQDNSPLHF; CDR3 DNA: TGTGCCAGCAGTGAATCTAAGCAAGATAATTCACCCCTCCACTTT
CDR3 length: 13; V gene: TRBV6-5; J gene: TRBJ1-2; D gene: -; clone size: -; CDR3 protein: CASSFSGPGGYTF; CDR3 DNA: TGTGCCAGCAGTTTCTCAGGGCCGGGGGGCTACACCTTC
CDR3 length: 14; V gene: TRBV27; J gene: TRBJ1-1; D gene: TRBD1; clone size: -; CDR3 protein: CASKTGTGVTEAFF; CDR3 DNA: TGTGCCAGCAAAACCGGGACAGGGGTCACCGAAGCTTTCTTT
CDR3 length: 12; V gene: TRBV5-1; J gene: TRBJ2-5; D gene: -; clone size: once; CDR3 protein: CASEGYEETQYF; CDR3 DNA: TGCGCCAGCGAGGGTTACGAAGAGACCCAGTACTTC
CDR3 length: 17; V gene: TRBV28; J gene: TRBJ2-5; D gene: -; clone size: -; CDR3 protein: CASSLPAVEVYQETQYF; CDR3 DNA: TGTGCCAGCAGTTTGCCCGCGGTAGAGGTATACCAAGAGACCCAGTACTTC
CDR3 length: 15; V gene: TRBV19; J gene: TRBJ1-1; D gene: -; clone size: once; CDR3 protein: CASSIRFFANTEAFF; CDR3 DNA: TGTGCCAGTAGTATCCGGTTCTTTGCGAACACTGAAGCTTTCTTT
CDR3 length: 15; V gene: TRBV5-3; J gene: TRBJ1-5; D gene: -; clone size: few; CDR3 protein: CARSHGRYSNQPQHF; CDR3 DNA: TGTGCCAGAAGCCATGGGCGTTATAGCAATCAGCCCCAGCATTTT
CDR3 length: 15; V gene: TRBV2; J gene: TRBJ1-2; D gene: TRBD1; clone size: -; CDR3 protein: CASRPPGQGIYGYTF; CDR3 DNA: TGTGCCAGCAGACCTCCGGGACAGGGTATCTATGGCTACACCTTC
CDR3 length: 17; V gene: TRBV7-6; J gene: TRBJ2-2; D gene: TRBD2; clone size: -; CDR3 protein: CASSPVVAGGSTGELFF; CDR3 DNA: TGTGCCAGCAGCCCGGTGGTAGCGGGGGGTTCCACCGGGGAGCTGTTTTTT
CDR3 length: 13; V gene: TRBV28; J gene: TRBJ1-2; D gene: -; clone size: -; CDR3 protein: CASSIGQFYGYTF; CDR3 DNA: TGTGCCAGCAGCATCGGACAGTTCTATGGCTACACCTTC
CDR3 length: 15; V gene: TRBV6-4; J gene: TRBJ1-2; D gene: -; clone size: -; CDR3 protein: CASAVSSQANYGYTF; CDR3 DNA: TGTGCCAGTGCAGTTTCCTCACAGGCTAACTATGGCTACACCTTC
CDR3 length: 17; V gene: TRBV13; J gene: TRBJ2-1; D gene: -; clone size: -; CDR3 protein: CASSLGPGHQIYNEQFF; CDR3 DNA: TGTGCCAGCAGCTTAGGCCCGGGACATCAGATCTACAATGAGCAGTTCTTC
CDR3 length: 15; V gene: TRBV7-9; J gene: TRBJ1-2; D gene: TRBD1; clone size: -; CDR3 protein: CASSFDRGGSYGYTF; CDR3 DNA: TGTGCCAGCAGCTTTGACAGGGGTGGGAGCTATGGCTACACCTTC
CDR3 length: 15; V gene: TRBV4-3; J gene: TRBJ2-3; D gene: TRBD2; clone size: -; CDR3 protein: CASSQERGRTDTQYF; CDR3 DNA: TGCGCCAGCAGCCAGGAGCGGGGGAGGACAGATACGCAGTATTTT
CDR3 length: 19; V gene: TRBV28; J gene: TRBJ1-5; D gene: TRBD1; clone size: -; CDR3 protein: CASSSAKKTGEGRNQPQHF; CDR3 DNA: TGTGCCAGCAGTTCCGCCAAAAAAACAGGGGAAGGGCGCAATCAGCCCCAGCATTTT
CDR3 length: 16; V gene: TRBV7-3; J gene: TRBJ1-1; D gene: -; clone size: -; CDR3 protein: CASPLGVRVGNTEAFF; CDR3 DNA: TGTGCCAGCCCCCTTGGGGTGAGGGTAGGGAACACTGAAGCTTTCTTT
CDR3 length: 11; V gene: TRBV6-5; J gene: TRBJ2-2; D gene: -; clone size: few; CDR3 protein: CASSLTGELFF; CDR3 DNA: TGTGCCAGCAGTCTCACCGGGGAGCTGTTTTTT
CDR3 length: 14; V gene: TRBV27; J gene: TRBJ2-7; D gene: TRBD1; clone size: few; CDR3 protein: CASSLGTGSYEQYF; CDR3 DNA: TGTGCCAGCAGTTTAGGGACAGGGTCCTACGAGCAGTACTTC
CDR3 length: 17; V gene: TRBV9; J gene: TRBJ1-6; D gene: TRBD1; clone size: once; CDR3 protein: CASSAQGATSYNSPLHF; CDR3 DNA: TGTGCCAGCAGCGCACAGGGGGCTACGTCCTATAATTCACCCCTCCACTTT
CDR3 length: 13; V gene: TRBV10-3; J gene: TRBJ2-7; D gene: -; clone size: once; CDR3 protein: CAVKGDLTYEQYF; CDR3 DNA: TGTGCCGTCAAGGGGGATTTAACCTACGAGCAGTACTTC
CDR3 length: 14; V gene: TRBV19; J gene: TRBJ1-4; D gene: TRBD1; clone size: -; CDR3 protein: CASSFRGPGEKLFF; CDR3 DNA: TGTGCCAGTAGTTTCAGGGGGCCGGGGGAAAAACTGTTTTTT
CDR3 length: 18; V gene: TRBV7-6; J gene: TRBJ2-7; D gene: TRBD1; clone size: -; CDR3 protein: CASSLGVQQGSSYYEQYF; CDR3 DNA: TGTGCCAGCAGCTTAGGGGTCCAACAGGGGTCGAGTTACTACGAGCAGTACTTC
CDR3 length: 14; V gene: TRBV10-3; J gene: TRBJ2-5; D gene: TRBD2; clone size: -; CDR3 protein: CAISEAGRQETQYF; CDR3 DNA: TGTGCCATCAGTGAAGCCGGGAGGCAAGAGACCCAGTACTTC
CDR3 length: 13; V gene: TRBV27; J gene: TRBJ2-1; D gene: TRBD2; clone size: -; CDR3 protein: CASSLSSERETFF; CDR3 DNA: TGTGCCAGCAGTTTATCGAGCGAGCGGGAGACGTTCTTC
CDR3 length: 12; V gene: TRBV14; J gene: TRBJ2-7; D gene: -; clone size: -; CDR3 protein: CASSHVRYEQYF; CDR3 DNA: TGTGCCAGCAGCCACGTCCGCTACGAGCAGTACTTC
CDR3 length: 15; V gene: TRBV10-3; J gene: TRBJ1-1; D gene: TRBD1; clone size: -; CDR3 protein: CAISPTGSGGTEAFF; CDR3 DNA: TGTGCCATCAGCCCGACAGGGTCGGGTGGCACTGAAGCTTTCTTT
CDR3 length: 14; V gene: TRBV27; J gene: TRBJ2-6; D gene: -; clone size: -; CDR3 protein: CASSIPGRRNVLTF; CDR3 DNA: TGTGCCAGCAGTATCCCCGGGCGGAGGAACGTCCTGACTTTC
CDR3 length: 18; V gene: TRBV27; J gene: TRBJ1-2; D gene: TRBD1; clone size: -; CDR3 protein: CASSLKSPQGASSFRYTF; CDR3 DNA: TGTGCCAGCAGTTTAAAAAGTCCCCAGGGGGCGTCCAGTTTCCGCTACACCTTC
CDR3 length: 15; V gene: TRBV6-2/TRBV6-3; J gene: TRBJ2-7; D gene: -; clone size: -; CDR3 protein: CASSPPGGRNYEQYF; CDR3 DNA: TGTGCCAGCAGCCCCCCCGGGGGGCGTAACTACGAGCAGTACTTC
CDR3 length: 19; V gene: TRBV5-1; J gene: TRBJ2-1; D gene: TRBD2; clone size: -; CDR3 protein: CASSLISGGPPSSYNEQFF; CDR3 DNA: TGCGCCAGCAGCTTGATTAGCGGGGGGCCTCCGAGCTCCTACAATGAGCAGTTCTTC
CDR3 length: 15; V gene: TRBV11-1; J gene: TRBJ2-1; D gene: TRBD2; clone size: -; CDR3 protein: CASSLFRRGANEQFF; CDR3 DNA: TGTGCCAGCAGCTTATTCCGGCGGGGGGCAAATGAGCAGTTCTTC
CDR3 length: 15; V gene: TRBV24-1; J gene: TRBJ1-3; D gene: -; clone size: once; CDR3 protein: CATSDQTDPGNTIYF; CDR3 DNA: TGTGCCACCAGTGACCAAACAGATCCCGGAAACACCATATATTTT
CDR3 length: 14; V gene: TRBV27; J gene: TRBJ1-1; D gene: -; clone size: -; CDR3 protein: CASSLTGYGTEAFF; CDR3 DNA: TGTGCCAGCAGTTTAACAGGGTATGGCACTGAAGCTTTCTTT
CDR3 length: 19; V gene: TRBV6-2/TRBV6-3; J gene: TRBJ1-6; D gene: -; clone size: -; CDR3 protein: CASSMFRGEAGVSDSPLHF; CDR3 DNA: TGTGCCAGCAGTATGTTCCGTGGCGAGGCAGGGGTGTCTGATTCACCCCTCCACTTT
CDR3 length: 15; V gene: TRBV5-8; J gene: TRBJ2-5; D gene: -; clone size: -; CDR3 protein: CASSFGRGPGETQYF; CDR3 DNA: TGTGCCAGCAGCTTCGGCCGAGGGCCTGGAGAGACCCAGTACTTC
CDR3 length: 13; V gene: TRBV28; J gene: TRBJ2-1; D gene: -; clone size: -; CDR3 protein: CASSSDPLDRKFF; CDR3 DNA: TGTGCCAGCAGTTCCGATCCCCTAGATCGTAAGTTCTTC